The clone carrying this T cell receptor beta chain has at least ten counts. The V end was cut by 3 bases, the J end by 1 base, with 8 bases between. CDR1 is SGDLS and CDR2 is YYNGEE in the germline V gene. CDR3 length equals 13 residues. This sample stems from a study of molecular identifiers for immune sequencing clone quantification. With listed TCR primers and previously described methods, bulk TCR libraries were prepared. TCRdb re-called the PCR reads with MiXCR, one entry per CDR3 protein. The sample has around 470,000 distinct CDR3 sequences, about 25% seen once. Sequenced sample: naive CD8+ T cells from blood, with Jurkat cell RNA spiked in. Stated subset: FACS-sorted CD8+CD4-CCR7+CD45RA+ naive T cells. The source is a human donor in good health. Some libraries in this study had Jurkat cell RNA spiked in. The genes are TRBV9 and TRBJ2-7; no definite D call. CDR3 sequence reads: CASSEGTSYEQYF. The CDR3 DNA sequence: TGTGCCAGCAGCGAGGGAACGTCCTACGAGCAGTACTTC.